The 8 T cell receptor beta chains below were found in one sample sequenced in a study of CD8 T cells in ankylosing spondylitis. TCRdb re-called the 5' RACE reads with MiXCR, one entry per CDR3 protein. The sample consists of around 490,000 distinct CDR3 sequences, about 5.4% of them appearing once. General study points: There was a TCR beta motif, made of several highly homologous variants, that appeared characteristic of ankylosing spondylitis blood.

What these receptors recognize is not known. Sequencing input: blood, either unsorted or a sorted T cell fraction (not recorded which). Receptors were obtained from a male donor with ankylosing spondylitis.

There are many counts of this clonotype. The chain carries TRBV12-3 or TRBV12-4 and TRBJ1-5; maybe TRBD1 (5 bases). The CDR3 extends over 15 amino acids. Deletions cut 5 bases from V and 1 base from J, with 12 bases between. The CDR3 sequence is CASSGGDLSNQPQHF. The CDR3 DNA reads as TGTGCCAGCAGTGGGGGGGATCTCAGCAATCAGCCCCAGCATTTT.

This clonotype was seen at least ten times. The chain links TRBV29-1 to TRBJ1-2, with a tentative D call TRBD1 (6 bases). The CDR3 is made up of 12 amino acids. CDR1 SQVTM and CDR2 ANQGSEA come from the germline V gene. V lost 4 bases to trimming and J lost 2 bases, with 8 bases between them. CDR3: CSVVQGNYGYTF. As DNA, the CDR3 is TGCAGCGTTGTACAGGGCAACTATGGCTACACCTTC.

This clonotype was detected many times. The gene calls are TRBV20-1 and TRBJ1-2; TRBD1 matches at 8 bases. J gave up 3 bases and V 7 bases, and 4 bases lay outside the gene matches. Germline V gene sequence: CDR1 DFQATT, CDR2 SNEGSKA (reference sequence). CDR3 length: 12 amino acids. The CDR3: CSVGQGDYGYTF. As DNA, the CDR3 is TGCAGTGTAGGACAGGGTGACTATGGCTACACCTTC.

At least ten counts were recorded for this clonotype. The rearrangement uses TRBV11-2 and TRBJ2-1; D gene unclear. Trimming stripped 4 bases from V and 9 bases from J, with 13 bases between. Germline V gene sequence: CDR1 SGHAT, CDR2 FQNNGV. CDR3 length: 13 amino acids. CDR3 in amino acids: CASSSLLGSEQFF. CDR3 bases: TGTGCCAGCAGCTCCCTTCTGGGTAGTGAGCAGTTCTTC.

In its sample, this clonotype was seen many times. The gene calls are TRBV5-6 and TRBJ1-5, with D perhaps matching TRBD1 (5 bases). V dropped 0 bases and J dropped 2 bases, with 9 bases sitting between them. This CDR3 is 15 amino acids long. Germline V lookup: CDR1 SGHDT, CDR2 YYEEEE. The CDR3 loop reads CASSLGGAGNQPQHF. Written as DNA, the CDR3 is TGTGCCAGCAGCTTGGGAGGGGCCGGCAATCAGCCCCAGCATTTT.

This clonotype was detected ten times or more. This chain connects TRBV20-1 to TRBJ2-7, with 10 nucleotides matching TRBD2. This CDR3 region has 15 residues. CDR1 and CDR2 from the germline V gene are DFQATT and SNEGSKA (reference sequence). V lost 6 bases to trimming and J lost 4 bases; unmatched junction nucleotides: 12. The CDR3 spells CSAYPAQRGGYEQYF. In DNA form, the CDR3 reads TGCAGTGCGTACCCGGCCCAGCGGGGGGGATACGAGCAGTACTTC.

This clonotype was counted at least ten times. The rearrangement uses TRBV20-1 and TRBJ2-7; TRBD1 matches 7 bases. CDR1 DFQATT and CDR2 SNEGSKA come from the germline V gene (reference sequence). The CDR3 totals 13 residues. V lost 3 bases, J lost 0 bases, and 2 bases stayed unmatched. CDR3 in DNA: TGCAGTGCTAGGAGACAGGGCTCCTACGAGCAGTACTTC. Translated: CSARRQGSYEQYF.

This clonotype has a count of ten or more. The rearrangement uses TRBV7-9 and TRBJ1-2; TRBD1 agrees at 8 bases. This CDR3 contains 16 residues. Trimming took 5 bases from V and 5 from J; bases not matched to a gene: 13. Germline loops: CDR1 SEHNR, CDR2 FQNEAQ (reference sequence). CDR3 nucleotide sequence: TGTGCCAGCAGCCTGAACCCCGGACAGGGCGGGTATGGCTACACCTTC. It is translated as CASSLNPGQGGYGYTF.